This T cell receptor beta chain comes out of a study of technical replicates of blood from a few donors. TCRdb's table, derived via immunoSEQ multiplex PCR, lists solely in-frame clones and lacks some. Of about 85,000 clones in the sample, roughly 94% were seen once. In germline, CDR1 is MDHEN, CDR2 SYDVKM. The CDR3 spans 11 residues. V lost 6 bases and J 6 bases, leaving 9 bases between the germline ends. The sequenced material came from T cells isolated from PBMCs. The chain carries TRBV28 and TRBJ2-7; unclear D gene. The source of this sequence is a human donor in good health. CDR3 in amino acids: CASRSPSEQYF. In nucleotides, the CDR3 is TGTGCCAGCAGATCTCCCTCCGAGCAGTACTTC.